Presented here are 11 T cell receptor beta chains from one specimen sequenced in a study of T-cell reconstitution after alpha-beta-depleted transplantation in children. As it was prepared, the TCRbeta library received unique molecular identifiers. TCRdb re-analysed the PCR reads in MiXCR, keeping a single row per CDR3 protein. The data show about 110,000 distinct CDR3 sequences, about 6.5% seen once. The input for sequencing was PBMCs, mostly from graft donor cells, taken 360 days after TCRalphabeta/CD19-depleted stem cell transplant. The receptors stem from a male patient between 2 and 15 years old who had a stem cell transplant for acute lymphoblastic leukemia, so the T cells may come from the graft donor.

The sample holds many counts of this clonotype. The CDR3 DNA reads TGTGCCACCAGCAGAGACCCTAGAGATACGCAGTATTTT. Protein: CATSRDPRDTQYF. This chain connects TRBV15 to TRBJ2-3; D is unclear. The V end lost 0 bases, the J end lost 5 bases, and 6 bases lay between the germline ends. CDR1 and CDR2 (germline): LNHNV, YYDKDF (reference sequence). CDR3 length equals 13 residues.

This clonotype was found many times. The rearrangement links TRBV7-2 to TRBJ2-3, with D unresolved. CDR1 is SGHTA and CDR2 is FQGNSA in the germline V gene. CDR3 length equals 14 residues. Trimming shortened V by 1 base and J by 2 bases, and 7 bases separated the two germline ends. The CDR3 DNA follows: TGTGCCAGCAGCTTAGACAGTTTCACAGATACGCAGTATTTT. It specifies CASSLDSFTDTQYF.

This clonotype has at least ten counts. The chain links TRBV28 to TRBJ2-3; 7 nucleotides agree with TRBD2. The CDR3 has 14 amino acids. V shed 6 bases and J 3 bases; nucleotides not matched to a gene: 6. From germline, CDR1 is MDHEN and CDR2 SYDVKM. The CDR3 DNA follows: TGTGCCAGCAGCGGGACTACCCTTACAGATACGCAGTATTTT. Its translation is CASSGTTLTDTQYF.

At least ten counts were recorded for this clonotype. The chain is built from TRBV6-1 and TRBJ2-3, with 7 bases identical to TRBD1. After removal of 5 bases from V and 0 bases from J, the junction contained 5 bases not matched to a gene. CDR3 length: 15 amino acids. Germline values: CDR1 MNHNS, CDR2 SASEGT. This chain's CDR3 is CASSPGGSSTDTQYF. The CDR3 region has the DNA TGTGCCAGCAGTCCAGGGGGTTCTAGCACAGATACGCAGTATTTT.

Many counts were recorded for this clonotype. DNA for the CDR3: TGTGCCAGCAGCTCGAGGGGATTGAATGAAGCTTTCTTT. Protein: CASSSRGLNEAFF. The chain employs TRBV7-8 and TRBJ1-1; D possibly corresponds to TRBD1 (5 bases). V was trimmed by 4 bases and J by 7 bases, leaving 13 bases between them. Germline V CDR1 and CDR2: SGHVS, FQNEAQ. This CDR3 comprises 13 residues.

The chain recombines TRBV28 with TRBJ2-3; a possible D gene is TRBD2 (5 bases). The V gene's germline CDR1 is MDHEN and CDR2 SYDVKM. The ends were cut back, 7 bases at V and 2 bases at J, with 25 bases in the middle. The CDR3 is 18 amino acids. The CDR3 here is CASTWMRDYRFSTDTQYF. The CDR3 DNA is TGTGCCAGCACCTGGATGAGAGACTATCGATTTTCCACAGATACGCAGTATTTT. The entire variable domain, with the rest obtained from reference TRBV28 and TRBJ2-3, is as follows: DVKVTQSSRYLVKRTGEKVFLECVQDMDHENMFWYRQDPGLGLRLIYFSYDVKMKEKGDIPEGYSVSREKKERFSLILESASTNQTSMYLCASTWMRDYRFSTDTQYFGPGTRLTVL.

In this sample, this clonotype turned up many times. The chain recombines TRBV18 with TRBJ2-1; the match to TRBD1 covers 7 bases. V trimming: 6 bases; J trimming: 2 bases; junction bases outside the gene matches: 4. The CDR3 runs to 14 residues. Germline V gene data show CDR1 as KGHSH and CDR2 as LQKENI. CDR3 protein: CASSQDRTYNEQFF. In DNA form, the CDR3 reads TGTGCCAGCTCTCAGGACAGGACCTACAATGAGCAGTTCTTC.

This clonotype was detected ten times or more. The V call is TRBV5-1, the J call TRBJ2-7; TRBD1 agrees at 9 bases. The CDR3 is made up of 15 amino acids. The V gene end was trimmed by 0 bases and the J gene end by 4 bases; junction bases not matched to a gene: 5. Per the germline V gene, CDR1 is SGHRS and CDR2 is YFSETQ. DNA of the CDR3: TGCGCCAGCAGCTTGGCCCGGACAGGGGTTTACGAGCAGTACTTC. Amino acids: CASSLARTGVYEQYF.

This clonotype was counted at least ten times. V is TRBV2 and J is TRBJ2-1; 7 positions match TRBD2. Germline loops: CDR1 SNHLY, CDR2 FYNNEI. Trimming cost V 3 bases and J 8 bases; bases outside gene matches: 10. The CDR3 extends over 15 amino acids. The DNA of the CDR3 is TGTGCCAGCAGTGATGTGACTAGCAGGTTATATGAGCAGTTCTTC. Translated: CASSDVTSRLYEQFF.

This clonotype was detected only a few times. In DNA form, the CDR3 reads TGTGCCACCCCGGAGCCGGGACTTAAAACAGATACGCAGTATTTT. Protein product: CATPEPGLKTDTQYF. V gene TRBV9 combines with J gene TRBJ2-3, with D possibly being TRBD2 (6 bases). V was shortened by 9 bases and J by 3 bases, with 20 bases between the two germline ends. Germline V gives CDR1 SGDLS, CDR2 YYNGEE. The CDR3 is made up of 15 amino acids.

This clonotype occurred many times. V and J are TRBV29-1 and TRBJ2-3; D unresolved. From germline, CDR1 is SQVTM and CDR2 ANQGSEA. V lost 5 bases to trimming and J lost 6 bases, with 21 bases between them. This CDR3 is 15 amino acids long. The DNA of the CDR3 is TGCAGCGTTCCCGACGACTTTAGGGTAACCGATACGCAGTATTTT. Protein sequence: CSVPDDFRVTDTQYF.